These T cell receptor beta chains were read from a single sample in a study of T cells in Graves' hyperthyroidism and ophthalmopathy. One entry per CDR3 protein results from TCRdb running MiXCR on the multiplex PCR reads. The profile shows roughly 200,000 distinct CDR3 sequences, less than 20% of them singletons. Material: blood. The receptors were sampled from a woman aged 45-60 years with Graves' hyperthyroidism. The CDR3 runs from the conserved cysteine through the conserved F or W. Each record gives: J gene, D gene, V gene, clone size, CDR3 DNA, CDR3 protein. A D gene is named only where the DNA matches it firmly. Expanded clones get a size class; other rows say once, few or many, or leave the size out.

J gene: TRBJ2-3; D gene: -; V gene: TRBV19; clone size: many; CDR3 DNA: TGTGCCAGTACTTTGGGAGTTCGGACAGATACGCAGTATTTT; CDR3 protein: CASTLGVRTDTQYF
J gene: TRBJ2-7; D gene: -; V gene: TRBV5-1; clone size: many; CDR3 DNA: TGCGCCAGCAGCTTGGCCGCACAGGGAAACTACGAGCAGTACTTC; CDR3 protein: CASSLAAQGNYEQYF
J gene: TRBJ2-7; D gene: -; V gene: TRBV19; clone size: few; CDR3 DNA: TGTGCCAGTAGTATTCGTTTCGGGCAGGAACGTTCCTACGAGCAGTACTTC; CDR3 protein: CASSIRFGQERSYEQYF
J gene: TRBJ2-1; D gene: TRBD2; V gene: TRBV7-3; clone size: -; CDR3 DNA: TGTGCCAGCAGCTTAGGGCCGGGAGGCTACAATGAGCAGTTCTTC; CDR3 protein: CASSLGPGGYNEQFF
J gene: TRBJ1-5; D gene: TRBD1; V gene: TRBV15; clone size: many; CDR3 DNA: TGTGCCACCAGCAATTCCGGGACAGCCAATCAGCCCCAGCATTTT; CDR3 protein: CATSNSGTANQPQHF
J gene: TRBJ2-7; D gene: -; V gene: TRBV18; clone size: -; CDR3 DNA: TGTGCCAGCTCACCGGACAGCTACCGTGGCGAGCAGTACTTC; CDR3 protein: CASSPDSYRGEQYF
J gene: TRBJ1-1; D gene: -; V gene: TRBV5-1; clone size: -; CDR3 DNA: TGCGCCAGCAGCTTGGCCATGGCAGTTGAAGCTTTCTTT; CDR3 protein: CASSLAMAVEAFF
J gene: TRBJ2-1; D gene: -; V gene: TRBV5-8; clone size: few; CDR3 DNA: TGTGCCAGCAGCTACTCCGTTTTCCGGGACTCCGAGGATGAGCAGTTCTTC; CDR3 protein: CASSYSVFRDSEDEQFF
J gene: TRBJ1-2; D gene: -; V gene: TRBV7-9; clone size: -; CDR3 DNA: TGTGCCAGCAGCTTAGCAGGGGAGCGGGGCTACACCTTC; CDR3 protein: CASSLAGERGYTF
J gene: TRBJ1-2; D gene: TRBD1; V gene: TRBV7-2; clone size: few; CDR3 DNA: TGTGCCAGCAGCCTCCGGGACAGGGCGTCGGGTGGCTACACCTTC; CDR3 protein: CASSLRDRASGGYTF
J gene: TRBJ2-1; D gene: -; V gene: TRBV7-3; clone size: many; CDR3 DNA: TGTGCCAGCAGCCATGGTGGGGGCAATGAGCAGTTCTTC; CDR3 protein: CASSHGGGNEQFF
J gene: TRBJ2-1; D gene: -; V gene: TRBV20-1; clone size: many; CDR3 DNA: TGCAGTGCTCCCTATTCCGGGGATGAGCAGTTCTTC; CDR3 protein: CSAPYSGDEQFF
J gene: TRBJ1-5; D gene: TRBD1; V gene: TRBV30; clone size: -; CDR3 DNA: TGTGCCTGGGGACAGGGCATCCAGCCCCAGCATTTT; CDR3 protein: CAWGQGIQPQHF
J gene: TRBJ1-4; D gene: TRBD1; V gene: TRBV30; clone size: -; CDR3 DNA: TGTGCCTGGAGCCGGACAGGGGGAATTGAAAAACTGTTTTTT; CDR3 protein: CAWSRTGGIEKLFF
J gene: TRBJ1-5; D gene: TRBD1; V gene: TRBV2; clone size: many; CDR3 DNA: TGTGCCAGCACCCTTGAGGGGGCACAGCCCCAGCATTTT; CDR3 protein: CASTLEGAQPQHF
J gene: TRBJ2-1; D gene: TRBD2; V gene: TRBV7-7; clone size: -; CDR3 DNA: TGTGCTAGCAGCTTTACTAGCGGGGGGTTTGGTGAGCAGTTCTTC; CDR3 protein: CASSFTSGGFGEQFF
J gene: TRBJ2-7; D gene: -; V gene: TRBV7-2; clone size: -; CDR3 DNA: TGTGCCAGCAGCTCGAGGGGGGGGAGCGGGCAGTACTTC; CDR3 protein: CASSSRGGSGQYF
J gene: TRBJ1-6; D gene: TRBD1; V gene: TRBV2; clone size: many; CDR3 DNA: TGTGCCAGCAGTTACAGGGGGCAGGGTAATTCACCCCTCCACTTT; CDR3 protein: CASSYRGQGNSPLHF
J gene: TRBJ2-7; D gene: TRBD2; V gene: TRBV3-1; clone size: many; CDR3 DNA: TGTGCCAGCAGCCTGTTAGCGGGATCGGAGGGGGAGCAGTACTTC; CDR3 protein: CASSLLAGSEGEQYF
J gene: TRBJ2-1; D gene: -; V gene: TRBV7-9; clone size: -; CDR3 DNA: TGTGCCAGCAGCGTACGAGACAGCCTTCCAGATGAGCAGTTCTTC; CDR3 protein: CASSVRDSLPDEQFF
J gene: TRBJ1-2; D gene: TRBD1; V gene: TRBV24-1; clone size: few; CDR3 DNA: TGTGCCACCAGGACTACAGGGGTACCCTATGGCTACACCTTC; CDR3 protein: CATRTTGVPYGYTF
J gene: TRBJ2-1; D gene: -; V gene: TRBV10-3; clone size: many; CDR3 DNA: TGTGCCATCAGTGATGTCGTCTCCTACAATGAGCAGTTCTTC; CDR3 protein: CAISDVVSYNEQFF
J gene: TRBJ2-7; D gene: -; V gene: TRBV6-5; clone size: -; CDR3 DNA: TGTGCCAGCAGTTACTCGAGGGGGGCCCACGAGCAGTACTTC; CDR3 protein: CASSYSRGAHEQYF
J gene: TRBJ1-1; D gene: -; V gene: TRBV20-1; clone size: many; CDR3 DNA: TGCAGTGCTAGAGATCGTAGTCTCAGGGGCACGACTGAAGCTTTCTTT; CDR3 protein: CSARDRSLRGTTEAFF
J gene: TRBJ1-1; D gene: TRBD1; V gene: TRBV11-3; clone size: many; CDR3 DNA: TGTGCCAGCAGCTTATTAAAGGGGGCTGGGACTGAAGCTTTCTTT; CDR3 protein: CASSLLKGAGTEAFF
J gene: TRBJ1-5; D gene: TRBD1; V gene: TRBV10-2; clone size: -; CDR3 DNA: TGCGCCAGCAGGAACACTACAGGGGGCGGTCGGCCCCAGCATTTT; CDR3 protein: CASRNTTGGGRPQHF
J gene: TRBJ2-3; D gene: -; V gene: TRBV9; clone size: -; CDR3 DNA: TGTGCCAGCAGGGAGGGGGGAGCCCAGTATTTT; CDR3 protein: CASREGGAQYF
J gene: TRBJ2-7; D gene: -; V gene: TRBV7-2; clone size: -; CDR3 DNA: TGTGCCAGCAGCTTAGTAGTAGGTTACGAGCAGTACTTC; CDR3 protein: CASSLVVGYEQYF
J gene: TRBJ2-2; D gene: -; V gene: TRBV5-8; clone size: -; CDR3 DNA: TGTGCCAGCAGCTTGATCCAGACCGGGGAGCTGTTTTTT; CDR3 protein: CASSLIQTGELFF
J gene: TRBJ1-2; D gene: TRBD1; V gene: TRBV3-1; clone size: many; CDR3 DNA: TGTGCCAGCAGCCAAGATCGGGGACAGGGCTATGGCTACACCTTC; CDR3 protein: CASSQDRGQGYGYTF
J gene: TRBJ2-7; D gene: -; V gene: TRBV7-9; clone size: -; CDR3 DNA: TGTGCCAGCAGCTTACTACCTAGCGCGGACTACGAGCAGTACTTC; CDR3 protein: CASSLLPSADYEQYF
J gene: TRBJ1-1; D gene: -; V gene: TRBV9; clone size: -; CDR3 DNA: TGTGCCAGCAACCTCGTGGGGAACACTGAAGCTTTCTTT; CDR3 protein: CASNLVGNTEAFF
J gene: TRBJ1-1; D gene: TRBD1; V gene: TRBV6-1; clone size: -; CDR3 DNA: TGTGCCAGCAGTTATCCCAGGACAGGGGGGATCGCTGAAGCTTTCTTT; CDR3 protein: CASSYPRTGGIAEAFF